The rows below give T cell receptor beta chains drawn from one sample of a study of response to subunit inactivated influenza vaccine. One entry per CDR3 protein results from TCRdb running MiXCR on the RT-PCR reads. The data show 860,000 or so distinct CDR3 sequences, less than 25% seen once. The source material was PBMCs from blood, sampled 5 days after vaccination. The receptors stem from a man aged 50 to 60 who received an inactivated influenza vaccine. The CDR3 runs from the conserved cysteine through the conserved F or W. Fields, in order: clone size, V gene, J gene, D gene, CDR3 protein, CDR3 DNA. D genes are given only for firm matches. Clone size appears in some rows only: once, few, many, or a class for an expanded clone.

clone size: NA
V gene: TRBV7-2
J gene: TRBJ2-7
D gene: NA
CDR3 protein: CASSFGPQDEQYF
CDR3 DNA: TGTGCCAGCAGCTTCGGACCCCAAGACGAGCAGTACTTC

clone size: NA
V gene: TRBV6-1
J gene: TRBJ2-1
D gene: NA
CDR3 protein: CASSESYDVYNEQFF
CDR3 DNA: TGTGCCAGCAGTGAATCGTACGACGTCTACAATGAGCAGTTCTTC

clone size: few
V gene: TRBV7-6
J gene: TRBJ2-2
D gene: TRBD2
CDR3 protein: CASSLAAGGTNTGELFF
CDR3 DNA: TGTGCCAGCAGCTTAGCTGCCGGGGGGACGAACACCGGGGAGCTGTTTTTT

clone size: few
V gene: TRBV20-1
J gene: TRBJ1-6
D gene: NA
CDR3 protein: CSAREPLYNSPLHF
CDR3 DNA: TGCAGTGCTAGAGAACCCCTCTATAATTCACCCCTCCACTTT

clone size: many
V gene: TRBV4-2
J gene: TRBJ1-1
D gene: NA
CDR3 protein: CASSQAAGPAEAFF
CDR3 DNA: TGTGCCAGCAGCCAAGCCGCGGGACCGGCTGAAGCTTTCTTT

clone size: NA
V gene: TRBV27
J gene: TRBJ2-7
D gene: NA
CDR3 protein: CASSPRDVPIYEQYF
CDR3 DNA: TGTGCCAGCAGTCCCCGGGACGTTCCGATCTACGAGCAGTACTTC

clone size: few
V gene: TRBV20-1
J gene: TRBJ2-1
D gene: NA
CDR3 protein: CSARVPGGRYNEQFF
CDR3 DNA: TGCAGTGCTAGAGTCCCGGGCGGGCGATACAATGAGCAGTTCTTC

clone size: NA
V gene: TRBV6-1
J gene: TRBJ1-5
D gene: TRBD1
CDR3 protein: CASREFGTGGVNQPQHF
CDR3 DNA: TGTGCCAGCAGGGAATTTGGGACAGGGGGAGTTAATCAGCCCCAGCATTTT

clone size: few
V gene: TRBV7-9
J gene: TRBJ2-7
D gene: TRBD2
CDR3 protein: CASRLAGGEQYF
CDR3 DNA: TGTGCCAGCAGACTAGCGGGAGGCGAGCAGTACTTC

clone size: NA
V gene: TRBV24-1
J gene: TRBJ2-2
D gene: NA
CDR3 protein: CATSDLGTRRNNGGTGELFF
CDR3 DNA: TGTGCCACCAGTGATTTGGGGACAAGAAGAAACAATGGGGGCACCGGGGAGCTGTTTTTT

clone size: NA
V gene: TRBV20-1
J gene: TRBJ2-1
D gene: TRBD2
CDR3 protein: CSASVPVGLAGNNEQFF
CDR3 DNA: TGCAGTGCTAGTGTTCCCGTGGGACTAGCGGGGAACAATGAGCAGTTCTTC

clone size: few
V gene: TRBV29-1
J gene: TRBJ2-5
D gene: NA
CDR3 protein: CSVARQEETQYF
CDR3 DNA: TGCAGCGTTGCGCGACAGGAGGAGACCCAGTACTTC

clone size: NA
V gene: TRBV7-2
J gene: TRBJ2-7
D gene: TRBD2
CDR3 protein: CASGSTGTIRQYF
CDR3 DNA: TGTGCCAGCGGGTCAACCGGGACTATTCGGCAGTACTTC

clone size: NA
V gene: TRBV10-3
J gene: TRBJ1-4
D gene: NA
CDR3 protein: CATNRQGLGEKLFF
CDR3 DNA: TGTGCCACAAACCGCCAAGGGTTAGGGGAAAAACTGTTTTTT

clone size: NA
V gene: TRBV5-4
J gene: TRBJ2-7
D gene: TRBD1
CDR3 protein: CASSPRGQGAYEQYF
CDR3 DNA: TGTGCCAGCAGCCCCCGTGGGCAGGGGGCCTACGAGCAGTACTTC

clone size: NA
V gene: TRBV20-1
J gene: TRBJ2-3
D gene: NA
CDR3 protein: CSARPSSSSTDTQYF
CDR3 DNA: TGCAGTGCTAGACCCTCCAGTTCTAGCACAGATACGCAGTATTTT

clone size: NA
V gene: TRBV3-1
J gene: TRBJ2-7
D gene: NA
CDR3 protein: CASSQGGPEQYF
CDR3 DNA: TGTGCCAGCAGCCAAGGAGGGCCCGAGCAGTACTTC

clone size: NA
V gene: TRBV5-1
J gene: TRBJ2-3
D gene: TRBD1
CDR3 protein: CASSRGQRSTDTQYF
CDR3 DNA: TGCGCCAGCAGCCGGGGACAGAGAAGCACAGATACGCAGTATTTT

clone size: few
V gene: TRBV20-1
J gene: TRBJ2-6
D gene: NA
CDR3 protein: CSASSGYGANVLTF
CDR3 DNA: TGCAGTGCTAGTAGTGGGTACGGGGCCAACGTCCTGACTTTC

clone size: NA
V gene: TRBV20-1
J gene: TRBJ2-3
D gene: NA
CDR3 protein: CSALSLGQYLTDTQYF
CDR3 DNA: TGCAGTGCTCTGAGCCTAGGACAGTACCTCACAGATACGCAGTATTTT

clone size: many
V gene: TRBV7-9
J gene: TRBJ2-1
D gene: NA
CDR3 protein: CASSPRSNEQFF
CDR3 DNA: TGTGCCAGCAGCCCAAGAAGTAATGAGCAGTTCTTC

clone size: few
V gene: TRBV7-8
J gene: TRBJ2-5
D gene: NA
CDR3 protein: CASRRDNQETQYF
CDR3 DNA: TGTGCCAGTCGCCGGGACAACCAAGAGACCCAGTACTTC

clone size: few
V gene: TRBV12-3/TRBV12-4
J gene: TRBJ1-5
D gene: NA
CDR3 protein: CASSYGQGMMPQHF
CDR3 DNA: TGTGCCAGCAGTTATGGGCAGGGGATGATGCCCCAGCATTTT

clone size: NA
V gene: TRBV28
J gene: TRBJ2-3
D gene: TRBD1
CDR3 protein: CASSEYRGIGTDTQYF
CDR3 DNA: TGTGCCAGCAGTGAGTACAGGGGGATCGGCACAGATACGCAGTATTTT